This passage covers 21 T cell receptor beta chains from one sample sequenced in a study of response to subunit inactivated influenza vaccine (dated by TCRdb to 2016 to 2019). Libraries were prepared through RT-PCR. The instrument given in TCRdb is Illumina HiSeq 2500. TCRdb handled the public reads itself, with Q25 trimming in fastp and clone calling in MiXCR, and kept productive beta chains. Entries that share a CDR3 protein sequence are merged under the most common genes and DNA. For this sample the table gives hundreds of thousands of distinct CDR3 sequences, of which 20% to 25% were detected only once. The ten largest clones add up to 9.5% to 13% of the sample. This specimen consisted of PBMCs from blood, obtained less than 22 months after vaccination. These TCRs come from a man between 45 and 75 years old who received an inactivated influenza vaccine. Donor details come from another sample of the same person, matched by shared clones.

The chain carries TRBV5-1 and TRBJ2-3, with TRBD2 matching over 8 bases. The CDR3 consists of 17 residues. After removal of 0 bases from V and 0 bases from J, the junction contained 6 bases not matched to a gene. Germline loops: CDR1 SGHRS, CDR2 YFSETQ. CDR3 sequence reads: CASSLVGGGTSTDTQYF. CDR3 sequence (DNA): TGCGCCAGCAGCTTGGTAGGCGGGGGGACTAGCACAGATACGCAGTATTTT.

This clonotype was found a few times. This chain links TRBV20-1 with TRBJ2-4; 7 bases line up with TRBD2. CDR1 and CDR2 (germline): DFQATT, SNEGSKA (reference sequence). Trimming removed 2 bases from V and 13 bases from J; junction bases left unmatched: 14. The CDR3 has 14 amino acids. CDR3 region: CSARPGPVREPQYF. The CDR3 bases are TGCAGTGCTAGACCGGGCCCGGTGCGGGAGCCCCAGTACTTC.

This clonotype was observed a single time. The chain uses TRBV19 and TRBJ2-1; TRBD2 is a possible D gene (6 bases). Germline V lookup: CDR1 LNHDA, CDR2 SQIVND (reference sequence). The CDR3 spans 15 residues. Trimming removed 3 bases from V and 0 bases from J, with 9 bases in between. CDR3 residues: CASSIELASYNEQFF. The CDR3 DNA sequence: TGTGCCAGTAGTATCGAACTAGCCTCCTACAATGAGCAGTTCTTC.

V and J are TRBV20-1 and TRBJ1-5; no firm D call. Germline CDR1 DFQATT, CDR2 SNEGSKA (reference sequence). This CDR3 comprises 15 residues. V was pared by 3 bases and J by 6 bases, with 18 bases between. The CDR3 protein is CSASLPPGSAQPQHF. In nucleotides, the CDR3 is TGCAGTGCTAGCCTCCCCCCAGGTTCGGCTCAGCCCCAGCATTTT.

This clonotype was seen only a few times. The chain joins TRBV20-1 to TRBJ2-1, with D maybe TRBD1 (5 bases). The length of the CDR3 is 14 residues. Germline CDR1 and CDR2: DFQATT and SNEGSKA (reference sequence). Trimming removed 1 base at V and 8 bases at J, with 15 bases between. The CDR3 spells CSARVPGSTHEQFF. CDR3 coding DNA: TGCAGTGCTAGAGTGCCAGGGTCTACCCATGAGCAGTTCTTC.

The rearrangement links TRBV24-1 to TRBJ1-2, with D maybe TRBD1 (6 bases). Germline V gene sequence: CDR1 KGHDR, CDR2 SFDVKD. This CDR3 has 14 residues. Trimming removed 3 bases at V and 6 bases at J, with 13 bases between. In DNA form, the CDR3 reads TGTGCCACCAGTGATCCCGACAGGAGCGATGGCTACACCTTC. This codes for CATSDPDRSDGYTF.

This clonotype turned up a few times. The chain joins TRBV12-3 or TRBV12-4 to TRBJ2-7; tentatively, D is TRBD2 (6 bases). CDR3 length: 14 amino acids. The V end lost 9 bases, the J end lost 0 bases, and 15 bases lay between the germline ends. In DNA, the CDR3 is TGTGCCAGTACCCGATACGGGAGCTCCTACGAGCAGTACTTC. As protein: CASTRYGSSYEQYF.

The V call is TRBV20-1, the J call TRBJ2-3, with D uncertain. Germline values: CDR1 DFQATT, CDR2 SNEGSKA (reference sequence). The CDR3 consists of 16 residues. Trimming took off 0 bases at V and 0 bases at J, with 13 bases between the two ends. The CDR3 loop is CSARDKMLGSTDTQYF. CDR3 sequence (DNA): TGCAGTGCTAGAGATAAGATGCTTGGTAGCACAGATACGCAGTATTTT.

This clonotype has a count of ten or more. This chain connects TRBV27 to TRBJ1-1, with D unclear. V was trimmed by 3 bases and J by 1 base, leaving 6 bases between them. The CDR3 is made up of 13 amino acids. Germline lookup yields CDR1 MNHEY and CDR2 SMNVEV (reference sequence). The CDR3 region has the DNA TGTGCCAGCAGTTTGAGGGAGAACACTGAAGCTTTCTTT. This sequence encodes CASSLRENTEAFF.

This clonotype has ten or more counts. The J gene is TRBJ1-4, the V gene TRBV20-1, with D perhaps TRBD1 (5 bases). Germline-derived CDR1 and CDR2 are DFQATT and SNEGSKA (reference sequence). This CDR3 is 12 amino acids long. V was pared by 5 bases and J by 3 bases, with 7 bases between. This chain's CDR3 is CSAGTPNEKLFF. Here the CDR3 DNA reads TGCAGTGCTGGGACGCCTAATGAAAAACTGTTTTTT.

There are a few counts of this clonotype. V is TRBV12-3 or TRBV12-4 and J is TRBJ1-5; D uncertain. Trimming took off 1 base at V and 0 bases at J, with 7 bases between the two ends. This CDR3 spans 15 amino acids. The chain's CDR3 is CASSLELYSNQPQHF. CDR3 nucleotide sequence: TGTGCCAGCAGTTTAGAGCTTTATAGCAATCAGCCCCAGCATTTT.

The V call is TRBV4-2, the J call TRBJ2-1; 8 nucleotides line up with TRBD2. This CDR3 has 17 residues. The trim removed 1 base at V and 8 bases at J, leaving 13 bases unmatched. Germline CDR1 LGHNA, CDR2 YNFKEQ. The CDR3 region is CASSQARERGGRDEQFF. The CDR3 DNA reads as TGTGCCAGCAGCCAAGCCCGAGAACGGGGGGGCCGCGATGAGCAGTTCTTC.

V and J are TRBV29-1 and TRBJ2-4, with a weak D call TRBD1 (6 bases). The CDR3 has 15 residues. CDR1 and CDR2 from the germline V gene are SQVTM and ANQGSEA. V was trimmed by 4 bases and J by 0 bases, leaving 13 bases between them. The CDR3 bases are TGCAGCGTTGGTCTGGGGGCCCTAGCCAAAAACATTCAGTACTTC. Translation: CSVGLGALAKNIQYF.

This sequence joins TRBV7-9 and TRBJ2-5, with TRBD2 identical over 8 bases. This CDR3 is built from 14 residues. CDR1 is SEHNR and CDR2 is FQNEAQ in the germline V gene (reference sequence). The V segment lost 5 bases and the J segment 5 bases; nucleotides outside the gene matches: 7. The DNA of the CDR3 is TGTGCCAGCAGCCGTGAGCGGGAGCCGGAGACCCAGTACTTC. Its translation is CASSREREPETQYF.

The gene calls are TRBV19 and TRBJ1-5, with D unclear. Germline CDR1 is LNHDA and CDR2 is SQIVND (reference sequence). The CDR3 has 12 amino acids. V was shortened by 0 bases and J by 9 bases, with 6 bases between the two germline ends. The CDR3 sequence is CASSIDHRPQHF. CDR3 DNA: TGTGCCAGTAGTATAGATCACAGGCCCCAGCATTTT.

The genes are TRBV11-2 and TRBJ2-1; perhaps TRBD2 as D (7 bases). CDR1 SGHAT and CDR2 FQNNGV come from the germline V gene. The CDR3 is made up of 14 amino acids. With 4 bases removed from V and 7 bases from J, the gap between germline ends came to 14 bases. CDR3 sequence: CASSSRGAENEQFF. DNA for the CDR3: TGTGCCAGCAGCTCCCGGGGGGCCGAGAATGAGCAGTTCTTC.

The V and J genes are TRBV6-1 and TRBJ2-5, with D perhaps TRBD1 (6 bases). The V and J ends lost 6 bases and 1 base respectively, with 12 bases between them. CDR3 length: 14 residues. The V gene's germline CDR1 is MNHNS and CDR2 SASEGT. In nucleotides, the CDR3 is TGTGCCAGCAGACAGGGACGGCCCCAAGAGACCCAGTACTTC. Protein product: CASRQGRPQETQYF.

This chain links TRBV6-2 or TRBV6-3 with TRBJ1-2; 8 nucleotides line up with TRBD1. The germline gives CDR1 MNHEY, CDR2 SVGEGT. The CDR3 spans 15 residues. The trim removed 0 bases at V and 6 bases at J, leaving 6 bases unmatched. CDR3 region: CASSYSRTGTDGYTF. For the CDR3, the DNA is TGTGCCAGCAGTTACTCCCGGACAGGGACGGATGGCTACACCTTC.

The chain recombines TRBV29-1 with TRBJ1-2, with D possibly being TRBD1 (5 bases). Germline assignment: CDR1 SQVTM and CDR2 ANQGSEA. The CDR3 has 11 residues. V was trimmed by 4 bases and J by 4 bases, leaving 7 bases between them. CDR3 nucleotide sequence: TGCAGCGTTGCCGGGACCTATGGCTACACCTTC. Protein sequence: CSVAGTYGYTF.

This chain connects TRBV5-4 to TRBJ2-2; D not resolved. CDR3 size: 15 residues. The V gene lost 4 bases and the J gene lost 6 bases, with 16 bases spanning the gap. CDR1 SGHNT and CDR2 YYREEE come from the germline V gene (reference sequence). The CDR3 DNA sequence: TGTGCCAGCAGCGAACTACCCTTTAAGGCCGGGGAGCTGTTTTTT. Translated: CASSELPFKAGELFF. Full variable domain (rest looked up from reference TRBV5-4 and TRBJ2-2): ETGVTQSPTHLIKTRGQQVTLRCSSQSGHNTVSWYQQALGQGPQFIFQYYREEENGRGNFPPRFSGLQFPNYSSELNVNALELDDSALYLCASSELPFKAGELFFGEGSRLTVL.

The CDR3 sequence is CASSVMGEEEKLFF. CDR3 nucleotide sequence: TGCGCCAGCAGCGTGATGGGGGAGGAAGAAAAACTGTTTTTT. The gene calls are TRBV5-1 and TRBJ1-4; D is perhaps TRBD1 (5 bases). The V gene lost 4 bases and the J gene lost 8 bases, with 15 bases spanning the gap. The CDR3 has 14 amino acids. Germline CDR1 and CDR2: SGHRS and YFSETQ.